The 14 T cell receptor beta chains below come from one sample, sequenced in a study of OX40 agonist ivuxolimab in advanced cancers. Sequenced by immunoSEQ multiplex PCR; TCRdb stores in-frame clones only, minus some. This sample has 35,000 to 40,000 clones, with around 87% found just once. The specimen was CD4+ or CD8+ T cells sorted from blood, collected in a trial of the OX40 agonist ivuxolimab. The origin of the receptors is an adult with an advanced solid tumor such as melanoma, head and neck, liver or kidney cancer.

V gene TRBV6-5 combines with J gene TRBJ1-1, with D uncertain. CDR1 is MNHEY and CDR2 is SVGAGI in the germline V gene. Between the trimmed V and J ends, which lost 2 bases and 3 bases, there was a span of 7 bases. The CDR3 extends over 13 amino acids. In nucleotides, the CDR3 is TGTGCCAGCAGTTACGATGGGTACACTGAAGCTTTCTTT. Amino acids: CASSYDGYTEAFF.

The V call is TRBV7-6, the J call TRBJ2-1, with TRBD2 identical over 9 bases. The CDR3 length is 17 residues. Germline V gene lookup returns CDR1 SGHVS and CDR2 FNYEAQ. Trimming removed 1 base from V and 5 bases from J; junction bases left unmatched: 9. The CDR3 loop reads CASSLVRTRTSDNEQFF. CDR3 coding DNA: TGTGCCAGCAGCTTAGTCCGGACCCGGACTAGCGACAATGAGCAGTTCTTC.

This rearrangement joins TRBV9 to TRBJ1-3; D is unresolved. Trimming left V 4 bases short and J 0 bases short, with 17 bases between. The CDR3 is 17 residues long. Germline assignment: CDR1 SGDLS and CDR2 YYNGEE. CDR3 coding DNA: TGTGCCAGCAGCACAGCGAGGGAAGCTAACTCTGGAAACACCATATATTTT. Its protein product is CASSTAREANSGNTIYF.

The V and J genes are TRBV5-8 and TRBJ2-5; 8 nucleotides match TRBD1. CDR3 length equals 14 residues. The V gene end was trimmed by 1 base and the J gene end by 4 bases; junction bases not matched to a gene: 3. Per germline, CDR1 SGHTS and CDR2 YDEGEE. DNA of the CDR3: TGTGCCAGCAGCTTGCCCGGACAGGGAGAGACCCAGTACTTC. Protein product: CASSLPGQGETQYF.

As concerns this clone: Compared with germline, one end of the junction differs, possibly owing to a read error. V gene TRBV6-1 combines with J gene TRBJ2-3; D gene unclear. The CDR3 consists of 13 residues. CDR1 and CDR2 (germline): MNHNS, SASEGT. The CDR3 loop is CASSEMGVSNPSF. For the CDR3, the DNA is TGTGCCAGCAGTGAAATGGGTGTGTCTAACCCTTCGTTT.

The gene calls are TRBV19 and TRBJ2-7, with D perhaps matching TRBD2 (6 bases). CDR1 LNHDA and CDR2 SQIVND come from the germline V gene (reference sequence). V was pared by 4 bases and J by 7 bases, with 14 bases between. This CDR3 is built from 13 residues. The CDR3 DNA reads TGTGCCAGTAGTAACGGACCTGGGAGGGAGCAGTACTTC. This sequence encodes CASSNGPGREQYF. The full variable domain, with the rest looked up from reference TRBV19 and TRBJ2-7, is DGGITQSPKYLFRKEGQNVTLSCEQNLNHDAMYWYRQDPGQGLRLIYYSQIVNDFQKGDIAEGYSVSREKKESFPLTVTSAQKNPTAFYLCASSNGPGREQYFGPGTRLTVT.

J is TRBJ1-5 and V is TRBV19; 8 bases line up with TRBD1. This CDR3 has 14 residues. Looked up from germline, CDR1 is LNHDA and CDR2 is SQIVND (reference sequence). V lost 5 bases to trimming and J lost 7 bases; unmatched junction nucleotides: 7. The CDR3 DNA follows: TGTGCCAGTAGTTTGATGACAGGGGAGCAGCCCCAGCATTTT. Its protein product is CASSLMTGEQPQHF.

This chain connects TRBV19 to TRBJ2-2; 7 bases map to TRBD1. V lost 6 bases to trimming and J lost 5 bases; unmatched junction nucleotides: 9. Germline V CDR1 and CDR2: LNHDA, SQIVND (reference sequence). The length of the CDR3 is 15 residues. CDR3 loop: CASSVNQGVTGELFF. The CDR3 DNA follows: TGTGCCAGTAGCGTTAACCAGGGGGTAACCGGGGAGCTGTTTTTT.

The rearrangement links TRBV5-1 to TRBJ1-1, with D maybe TRBD1 (6 bases). The CDR3 covers 15 residues. The germline V and J ends were trimmed by 4 bases and 3 bases, with 16 bases remaining between them. Germline V gene data show CDR1 as SGHRS and CDR2 as YFSETQ. As DNA, the CDR3 is TGCGCCAGCAGCGCAGGGACACCCGGGGACACTGAAGCTTTCTTT. Its translation: CASSAGTPGDTEAFF.

The V and J genes are TRBV7-6 and TRBJ2-5; TRBD2 matches at 8 bases. The CDR3 runs to 16 residues. Germline V gene sequence: CDR1 SGHVS, CDR2 FNYEAQ. J lost 5 bases, V lost 0 bases, and 8 bases had no gene match. The CDR3 sequence: CASSLASGGPSETQYF. CDR3 sequence (DNA): TGTGCCAGCAGCTTAGCGTCGGGGGGGCCCTCGGAGACCCAGTACTTC.

The chain recombines TRBV19 with TRBJ2-5; D is unclear. The V end was cut by 4 bases, the J end by 4 bases, with 10 bases between. The CDR3 totals 13 residues. Germline-derived CDR1 and CDR2 are LNHDA and SQIVND (reference sequence). In DNA, the CDR3 is TGTGCCAGTAGTACCGACCGGTTAGAGACCCAGTACTTC. Amino acid sequence: CASSTDRLETQYF.

The V gene is TRBV7-9, the J gene TRBJ2-5; D possibly corresponds to TRBD2 (5 bases). The CDR3 runs 15 residues. Germline loops: CDR1 SEHNR, CDR2 FQNEAQ (reference sequence). V was pared by 1 base and J by 1 base, with 10 bases between. The CDR3 DNA reads as TGTGCCAGCAGCTTAGAGCGGAGCACCCAAGAGACCCAGTACTTC. It is translated as CASSLERSTQETQYF.

This chain joins TRBV23-1 and TRBJ2-1, with 7 bases that match TRBD1. TRBV23-1 is annotated as an ORF whose role is uncertain. This CDR3 contains 16 residues. V lost 7 bases to trimming and J lost 2 bases; unmatched junction nucleotides: 11. The CDR3 spells CASNVGGRPPYNEQFF. The CDR3, as DNA: TGCGCCAGCAACGTAGGGGGCAGGCCCCCCTACAATGAGCAGTTCTTC.

The chain has TRBV7-9 and TRBJ2-3; 7 bases match TRBD1. The CDR3 runs to 14 residues. V shed 7 bases and J 1 base; nucleotides not matched to a gene: 5. Germline V gives CDR1 SEHNR, CDR2 FQNEAQ (reference sequence). The CDR3 loop is CASTRTGGTDTQYF. The CDR3 nucleotides are TGTGCCAGCACCCGTACAGGGGGCACAGATACGCAGTATTTT.